This paragraph reports one T cell receptor beta chain. Other nucleotide sequences in the sample specify the same CDR3. These data come from a study of shared clonotypes between healthy human individuals. This table comes from immunoSEQ multiplex PCR, and its TCRdb copy is limited to in-frame clones, with some not included. The sample shows some 450,000 clones, 70% to 80% of them seen only once. The germline gives CDR1 SGDLS, CDR2 YYNGEE. The CDR3 consists of 13 residues. The V end lost 0 bases, the J end lost 5 bases, and 8 bases lay between the germline ends. The specimen was PBMCs. The chain uses TRBV9 and TRBJ2-5; possible D gene TRBD2, 6 bases. The receptor comes from a middle-aged woman in good health. Some clones in this sample may be carry-over from other donors' samples. The CDR3 nucleotides read TGTGCCAGCAGCGTAGCGGGGGTCGAGACCCAGTACTTC. Amino acid sequence: CASSVAGVETQYF.